A single T cell receptor beta chain is shown here with its context. The repertoire was sequenced with immunoSEQ multiplex PCR; TCRdb's copy has only in-frame clones and lacks some. This sample has about 280,000 clones, with just over 85% found just once. The CDR3 runs to 14 residues. Per the germline V gene, CDR1 is SGHTA and CDR2 is FQGNSA. V lost 5 bases and J lost 3; bases outside the gene matches: 5. The entry originates in a study of blood T cell repertoires in COVID-19. The wider study: Material from acute and convalescent COVID-19 was sourced from the United States, Italy and Spain.

The chain has TRBV7-2 and TRBJ1-2; TRBD1 aligns across 8 bases. Source material: peripheral blood. The source of this sequence is a woman under 40 with active or convalescent COVID-19. CDR3 in DNA: TGTGCCAGCAGCCTGACAGGGGTAGACTATGGCTACACCTTC. As protein: CASSLTGVDYGYTF. The whole variable domain, remainder taken from reference TRBV7-2 and TRBJ1-2, is GAGVSQSPSNKVTEKGKDVELRCDPISGHTALYWYRQSLGQGLEFLIYFQGNSAPDKSGLPSDRFSAERTGGSVSTLTIQRTQQEDSAVYLCASSLTGVDYGYTFGSGTRLTVV.